This T cell receptor beta chain was retrieved from a study of shared clonotypes between healthy human individuals. Authors' analysis steps: Without quality scores, immunoSEQ junctional reads could not be filtered like full-length reads. Here immunoSEQ multiplex PCR was the method, and the copy in TCRdb shows in-frame clones only, minus some. D and trimming come from the DNA, and the V and J calls and clone size come from that table. Of some 2 million clones in the sample, just under 95% were seen once. Between the trimmed V and J ends, which lost 1 base and 0 bases, there was a span of 9 bases. CDR3 size: 16 residues. Germline CDR1 SGHAT, CDR2 FQNNGV. Naive CD8 populations comprised CD45RO-negative cells positively selected for CCR7, excluding terminally differentiated effector memory CD45RA+ cells.

The sequence came from a man younger than 35 in good health. The genes are TRBV11-2 and TRBJ1-4; D is uncertain. The specimen sequenced was naive CD8+ T cells sorted from blood. The CDR3 DNA is TGTGCCAGCAGCTTAGGAGAGTTGTCAACTAATGAAAAACTGTTTTTT. It yields the protein CASSLGELSTNEKLFF.